One sample yielded the 20 T cell receptor beta chains listed below, sequenced in a study of PD-L1 blockade in urothelial cancer. This sample's time point: peripheral blood 6 weeks after treatment start. Sequencing was performed with immunoSEQ multiplex PCR; in TCRdb, only in-frame clones are kept and a portion is missing. Of tens of thousands of clones in the sample, more than 80% are singletons; the top ten hold under 8.5%. The sample in question was PBMCs, obtained around atezolizumab (anti-PD-L1) treatment. The receptors here all came from a man between 70 and 80 years old with urothelial cancer.

This rearrangement joins TRBV9 to TRBJ2-7; 8 nucleotides agree with TRBD2. The CDR3 covers 15 residues. Germline assignment: CDR1 SGDLS and CDR2 YYNGEE. J gave up 3 bases and V 3 bases, and 8 bases lay outside the gene matches. The CDR3 protein is CASSGAGGHLYEQYF. CDR3 nucleotides: TGTGCCAGCAGCGGTGCGGGGGGACACCTCTACGAGCAGTACTTC.

The V gene is TRBV19, the J gene TRBJ1-5; 7 nucleotides line up with TRBD1. The CDR3 totals 17 residues. The V gene end was trimmed by 2 bases and the J gene end by 0 bases; junction bases not matched to a gene: 7. From germline, CDR1 is LNHDA and CDR2 SQIVND (reference sequence). DNA for the CDR3: TGTGCCAGTAGTATAAATACAGGGGATTATAGCAATCAGCCCCAGCATTTT. This sequence encodes CASSINTGDYSNQPQHF. Based on the CDR3 plus reference TRBV19 and TRBJ1-5, the full variable domain is DGGITQSPKYLFRKEGQNVTLSCEQNLNHDAMYWYRQDPGQGLRLIYYSQIVNDFQKGDIAEGYSVSREKKESFPLTVTSAQKNPTAFYLCASSINTGDYSNQPQHFGDGTRLSIL.

V gene TRBV10-3 combines with J gene TRBJ2-7, with 16 nucleotides matching TRBD2. V trimming: 6 bases; J trimming: 6 bases; junction bases outside the gene matches: 5. The CDR3 has 15 amino acids. Germline values: CDR1 ENHRY, CDR2 SYGVKD. The CDR3 coding sequence is TGTGCCATCAGAGGGACTAGCGGGAGGGGAGGCGAGCAGTACTTC. Translating gives CAIRGTSGRGGEQYF.

V and J are TRBV4-1 and TRBJ2-7; the match to TRBD2 covers 7 bases. Germline trimming cut 4 bases from V and 1 base from J; bases unmatched to any gene: 7. The CDR3 consists of 15 residues. Germline-derived CDR1 and CDR2 are MGHRA and YSYEKL. CDR3 nucleotide sequence: TGCGCCAGCAGCCCAACCGGACTAGTTTCCTACGAGCAGTACTTC. Encoded protein: CASSPTGLVSYEQYF.

This clone was counted a few times. The gene calls are TRBV6-4 and TRBJ1-5, with D maybe TRBD1 (5 bases). The ends were cut back, 8 bases at V and 5 bases at J, with 10 bases in the middle. Germline values: CDR1 MRHNA, CDR2 SNTAGT. The CDR3 consists of 12 residues. CDR3 in amino acids: CASPTVDQPQHF. The CDR3 bases are TGTGCCAGCCCGACAGTCGATCAGCCCCAGCATTTT.

In its sample, this clone was seen once. The chain couples TRBV5-1 to TRBJ2-3; 8 bases match TRBD1. The germline V gene encodes CDR1 SGHRS and CDR2 YFSETQ. This CDR3 has 15 residues. Trimming removed 3 bases from V and 3 bases from J; junction bases left unmatched: 6. CDR3 DNA: TGCGCCAGCAGCTCGGCGGGACAGGTAACAGATACGCAGTATTTT. Its protein is CASSSAGQVTDTQYF.

This chain uses TRBV30 with TRBJ1-6; D possibly corresponds to TRBD1 (6 bases). The CDR3 is 13 residues long. V was pared by 0 bases and J by 9 bases, with 9 bases between. Germline V gene lookup returns CDR1 GTSNPN and CDR2 SVGIG (reference sequence). CDR3 DNA sequence: TGTGCCTGGAGTGTATGGGGGCCTTCACCCCTCCACTTT. This translates into CAWSVWGPSPLHF.

The chain carries TRBV2 and TRBJ2-5; 12 bases match TRBD1. Unmatched junction bases numbered 9, after V lost 6 bases and J lost 1 base. The germline CDR1 and CDR2 sequences are SNHLY and FYNNEI. This CDR3 is 17 amino acids long. The CDR3 sequence is CASRPGTGGTFQETQYF. In DNA, the CDR3 is TGTGCCAGCAGACCTGGGACAGGGGGCACCTTCCAAGAGACCCAGTACTTC.

This clone was counted a few times. The J gene is TRBJ1-2, the V gene TRBV28; D unclear. Germline V gives CDR1 MDHEN, CDR2 SYDVKM. CDR3 size: 14 residues. V lost 7 bases to trimming and J lost 4 bases, with 16 bases between them. CDR3 amino acids: CASTTGGNLYGYTF. The CDR3 DNA sequence: TGTGCCAGCACCACCGGAGGGAATCTCTATGGCTACACCTTC.

J is TRBJ2-2 and V is TRBV5-4; TRBD1 might be the D (5 bases). There are 14 residues in the CDR3. In germline, CDR1 is SGHNT, CDR2 YYREEE (reference sequence). V gave up 0 bases and J gave up 5 bases, with 8 bases separating them. CDR3 nucleotide sequence: TGTGCCAGCAGCTTGGGAAGGGGAACCGGGGAGCTGTTTTTT. This sequence encodes CASSLGRGTGELFF.

The gene calls are TRBV2 and TRBJ1-5; 7 nucleotides align to TRBD1. The CDR3 has 14 residues. Germline CDR1 reads SNHLY; CDR2 reads FYNNEI. V gave up 4 bases and J gave up 3 bases; unmatched junction bases: 3. DNA for the CDR3: TGTGCCAGCAGTGGGACAGGTCCCAATCAGCCCCAGCATTTT. Protein: CASSGTGPNQPQHF.

The CDR3 here is CASSLSDRAGANVLTF. The CDR3 coding sequence is TGTGCCAGCAGTCTTAGTGACAGGGCTGGGGCCAACGTCCTGACTTTC. V and J are TRBV27 and TRBJ2-6; TRBD1 agrees at 7 bases. V lost 5 bases to trimming and J lost 2 bases; unmatched junction nucleotides: 6. CDR1 is MNHEY and CDR2 is SMNVEV in the germline V gene (reference sequence). The CDR3 contains 16 residues.

J is TRBJ2-3 and V is TRBV5-4, with 13 bases matching TRBD2. Trimming removed 4 bases from V and 1 base from J; junction bases left unmatched: 9. Germline assignment: CDR1 SGHNT and CDR2 YYREEE (reference sequence). The CDR3 is 18 amino acids. The DNA for the CDR3 is TGTGCCAGCAGCCCCGGACTAGCGGGAGTGGGGGGCACAGATACGCAGTATTTT. Amino acids: CASSPGLAGVGGTDTQYF. Supplemented by reference TRBV5-4 and TRBJ2-3, the full variable domain reads ETGVTQSPTHLIKTRGQQVTLRCSSQSGHNTVSWYQQALGQGPQFIFQYYREEENGRGNFPPRFSGLQFPNYSSELNVNALELDDSALYLCASSPGLAGVGGTDTQYFGPGTRLTVL.

The chain employs TRBV7-3 and TRBJ2-2, with 11 bases fitting TRBD2. The CDR3 consists of 15 residues. The ends lost 6 bases at V and 5 bases at J; junction bases unmatched: 5. The V gene's germline CDR1 is SGHTA and CDR2 FQGTGA. The CDR3 nucleotides read TGTGCCAGCAGACCGGGACTAGCGGAAACCGGGGAGCTGTTTTTT. Its translation: CASRPGLAETGELFF.

J is TRBJ2-7 and V is TRBV28, with D maybe TRBD2 (6 bases). The CDR3 covers 15 residues. With 7 bases removed from V and 3 bases from J, the gap between germline ends came to 19 bases. Per the germline V gene, CDR1 is MDHEN and CDR2 is SYDVKM. CDR3 sequence reads: CASNTPGLRIYEQYF. CDR3 DNA: TGTGCCAGCAATACCCCGGGACTCAGAATCTACGAGCAGTACTTC.

The chain carries TRBV6-6 and TRBJ2-1; 8 bases map to TRBD2. This CDR3 spans 14 amino acids. Germline CDR1 is MNHNY and CDR2 is SVGAGI (reference sequence). V dropped 5 bases and J dropped 6; count of bases not matched to a gene: 6. Written as DNA, the CDR3 is TGTGCCAGCAGTAGGGTCAGCGGGAGCAATGAGCAGTTCTTC. Translating it yields CASSRVSGSNEQFF.

The chain couples TRBV2 to TRBJ2-5, with 10 bases that match TRBD1. The length of the CDR3 is 15 residues. Per germline, CDR1 SNHLY and CDR2 FYNNEI. J was trimmed by 1 base and V by 5 bases; bases with no gene match: 4. CDR3 sequence: CASSFGTGVQETQYF. Written as DNA, the CDR3 is TGTGCCAGCAGTTTCGGGACAGGGGTCCAAGAGACCCAGTACTTC.

Written as DNA, the CDR3 is TGTGCCAGCAGCCCAGCCGGGGGAGGAATCGCCCACGAGCAGTACTTC. This gives the protein CASSPAGGGIAHEQYF. The rearrangement joins TRBV7-9 to TRBJ2-7; a weak D match, TRBD2 (6 bases). This CDR3 contains 16 residues. CDR1 and CDR2 from the germline V gene are SEHNR and FQNEAQ (reference sequence). V was pared by 5 bases and J by 5 bases, with 22 bases between.

The chain combines TRBV21-1 with TRBJ1-2; no check of the table's D call, TRBD1, against the DNA was made. TRBV21-1 is a pseudogene. The CDR3 is 14 residues long. This CDR3 is CASSNNRMNYGYTF. CDR3 DNA sequence: TGTGCCAGCAGCAACAACAGGATGAACTATGGCTACACCTTC.

The CDR3 DNA is TGTGCCAGCAGCCCCAGGGGGCTAAGGTCTGAAGCTTTCTTT. The encoded protein is CASSPRGLRSEAFF. This chain connects TRBV2 to TRBJ1-1; 8 nucleotides agree with TRBD1. Germline lookup yields CDR1 SNHLY and CDR2 FYNNEI. This CDR3 has 14 amino acids. Unmatched junction bases numbered 9, after V lost 6 bases and J lost 6 bases.